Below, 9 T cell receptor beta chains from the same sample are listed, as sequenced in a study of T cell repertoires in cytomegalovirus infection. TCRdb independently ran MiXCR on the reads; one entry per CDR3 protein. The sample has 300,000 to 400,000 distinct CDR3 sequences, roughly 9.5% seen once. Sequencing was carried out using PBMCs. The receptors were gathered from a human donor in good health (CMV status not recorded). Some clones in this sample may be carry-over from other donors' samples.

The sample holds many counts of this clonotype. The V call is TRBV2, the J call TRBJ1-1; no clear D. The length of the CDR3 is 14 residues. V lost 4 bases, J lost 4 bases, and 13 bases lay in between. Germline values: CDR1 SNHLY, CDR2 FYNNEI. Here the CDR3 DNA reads TGTGCCAGCAGTGGTTATGGGGTTGGCACTGAAGCTTTCTTT. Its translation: CASSGYGVGTEAFF.

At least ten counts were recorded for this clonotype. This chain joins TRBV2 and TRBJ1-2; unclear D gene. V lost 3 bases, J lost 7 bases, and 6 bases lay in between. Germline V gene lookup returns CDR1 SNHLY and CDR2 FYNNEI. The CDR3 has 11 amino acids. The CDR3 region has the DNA TGTGCCAGCAGTGACCAGCCTGGCTACACCTTC. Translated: CASSDQPGYTF.

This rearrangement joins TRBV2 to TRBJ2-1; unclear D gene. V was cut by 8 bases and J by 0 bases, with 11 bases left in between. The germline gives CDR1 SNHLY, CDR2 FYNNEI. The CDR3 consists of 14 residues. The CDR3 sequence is CASRVYSSYNEQFF. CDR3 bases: TGTGCCAGCCGGGTGTACAGCTCCTACAATGAGCAGTTCTTC.

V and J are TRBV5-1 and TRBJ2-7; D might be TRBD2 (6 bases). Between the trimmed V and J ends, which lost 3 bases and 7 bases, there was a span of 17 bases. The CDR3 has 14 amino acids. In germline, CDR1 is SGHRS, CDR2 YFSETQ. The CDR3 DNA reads TGCGCCAGCAGCTCGGCTGGTCTGGGGAGGGAGCAGTACTTC. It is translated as CASSSAGLGREQYF. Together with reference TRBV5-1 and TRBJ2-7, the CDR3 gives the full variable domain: KAGVTQTPRYLIKTRGQQVTLSCSPISGHRSVSWYQQTPGQGLQFLFEYFSETQRNKGNFPGRFSGRQFSNSRSEMNVSTLELGDSALYLCASSSAGLGREQYFGPGTRLTVT.

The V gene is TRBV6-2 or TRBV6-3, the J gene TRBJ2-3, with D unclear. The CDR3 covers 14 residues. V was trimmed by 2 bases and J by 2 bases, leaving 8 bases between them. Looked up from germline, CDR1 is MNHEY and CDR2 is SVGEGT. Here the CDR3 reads CASSYGVATDTQYF. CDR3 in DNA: TGTGCCAGCAGTTACGGAGTCGCCACAGATACGCAGTATTTT.

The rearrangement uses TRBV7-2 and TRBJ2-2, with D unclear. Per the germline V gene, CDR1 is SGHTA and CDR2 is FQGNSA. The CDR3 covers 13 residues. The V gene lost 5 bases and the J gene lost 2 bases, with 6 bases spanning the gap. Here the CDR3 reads CASSAYNTGELFF. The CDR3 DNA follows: TGTGCCAGCAGCGCGTATAACACCGGGGAGCTGTTTTTT. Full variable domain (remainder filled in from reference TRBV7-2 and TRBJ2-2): GAGVSQSPSNKVTEKGKDVELRCDPISGHTALYWYRQSLGQGLEFLIYFQGNSAPDKSGLPSDRFSAERTGGSVSTLTIQRTQQEDSAVYLCASSAYNTGELFFGEGSRLTVL.

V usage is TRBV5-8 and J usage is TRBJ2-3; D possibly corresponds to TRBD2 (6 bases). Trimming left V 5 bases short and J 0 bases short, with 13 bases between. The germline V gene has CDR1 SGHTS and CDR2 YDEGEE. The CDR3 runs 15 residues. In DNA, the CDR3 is TGTGCCAGCAGTCGCCTGGGACTCAGCACAGATACGCAGTATTTT. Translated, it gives CASSRLGLSTDTQYF.

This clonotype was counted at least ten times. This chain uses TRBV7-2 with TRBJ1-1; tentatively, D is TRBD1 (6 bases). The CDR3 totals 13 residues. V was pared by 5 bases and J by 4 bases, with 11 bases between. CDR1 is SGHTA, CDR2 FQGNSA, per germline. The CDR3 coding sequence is TGTGCCAGCAGCGGAACAGGGACCACTGAAGCTTTCTTT. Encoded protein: CASSGTGTTEAFF.

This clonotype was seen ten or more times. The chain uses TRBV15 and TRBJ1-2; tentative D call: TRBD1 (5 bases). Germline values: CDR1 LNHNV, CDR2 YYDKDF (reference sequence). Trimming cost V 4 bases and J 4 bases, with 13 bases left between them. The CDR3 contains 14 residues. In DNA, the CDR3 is TGTGCCACCAGCAAGAGACAGCCTCCCTATGGCTACACCTTC. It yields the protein CATSKRQPPYGYTF.